Listed below are T cell receptor beta chains from one sample, sequenced in a study of CD8 T cells in Susac syndrome. TCRdb fed the immunoSEQ multiplex PCR reads into MiXCR, producing one record per CDR3 protein. The sample holds about 240,000 distinct CDR3 sequences, almost 97% seen once. The specimen sequenced was CD4+ T cells from PBMCs. These receptors were collected from a human donor with Susac syndrome. CDR3s include the opening cysteine and the closing phenylalanine or tryptophan. D genes are given only for firm matches. Clone size is not always given. Where it is, it says once, few, many or a class for expanded clones.

J,D,V,size,DNA,CDR3
TRBJ2-2,TRBD1,TRBV7-3,-,TGTGCCAGCAGCTTTGGTGACAGGGACGGGGAGCTGTTTTTT,CASSFGDRDGELFF
TRBJ2-1,-,TRBV2,-,TGTGCCAGCAGTTTATTATGGGGGCCCCTAAACAATGAGCAGTTCTTC,CASSLLWGPLNNEQFF
TRBJ2-7,TRBD2,TRBV30,-,TGTGCCGGAACAGGACTAGCGAGCCAGTACGAGCAGTACTTC,CAGTGLASQYEQYF
TRBJ2-3,-,TRBV18,-,TGTGCCAGCTCACGTCCGAGTTTAACCGCGGATACGCAGTATTTT,CASSRPSLTADTQYF
TRBJ2-3,TRBD2,TRBV3-1,-,TGTGCCAGCAGCCGCCAGTGGTTTAGCGGGAGGCCCACAGATACGCAGTATTTT,CASSRQWFSGRPTDTQYF
TRBJ2-2,-,TRBV18,few,TGTGCCAGCTCACCAAGGATCGGGGAGCTGTTTTTT,CASSPRIGELFF
TRBJ2-7,-,TRBV28,once,TGTGCCAGCAGTTTATTCGGACCATCCTACGAGCAGTACTTC,CASSLFGPSYEQYF
TRBJ2-1,-,TRBV24-1,-,TGTGCCACCAGTGATAGAGGAAGCTCCTACAATGAGCAGTTCTTC,CATSDRGSSYNEQFF
TRBJ2-7,-,TRBV3-1,once,TGTGCCAGCAGCCAAGGCCTAGGAGCGGAATACGAGCAGTACTTC,CASSQGLGAEYEQYF
TRBJ2-2,TRBD1,TRBV9,-,TGTGCCAGCAGCGCAACAGGGGACCCCGGGGAGCTGTTTTTT,CASSATGDPGELFF
TRBJ2-5,-,TRBV29-1,-,TGCAGCGTTGATCATTGGCAGGGCCCTAAAGAGACCCAGTACTTC,CSVDHWQGPKETQYF
TRBJ2-7,TRBD2,TRBV9,-,TGTGCCAGCAGCACCGGACTAGACCCGTCCCGGGAGCAGTACTTC,CASSTGLDPSREQYF
TRBJ2-4,-,TRBV12-3/TRBV12-4,-,TGTGCCAGCAGGAGGGGGGGTAACATTCAGTACTTC,CASRRGGNIQYF
TRBJ1-5,-,TRBV15,-,TGTGCCACCAGCCGCGGCAAAGGGGATCAGCCCCAGCATTTT,CATSRGKGDQPQHF
TRBJ1-1,-,TRBV3-1,-,TGTGCCAGCAGCCACAAACAAAGGGGCGGGACTGAAGCTTTCTTT,CASSHKQRGGTEAFF
TRBJ2-5,-,TRBV27,-,TGTGCCAGCAGTTTGGTATGGACAAGCCAAGAGACCCAGTACTTC,CASSLVWTSQETQYF
TRBJ1-1,-,TRBV20-1,-,TGCAGTGCTAGACCCAGGGGAGCCACTGAAGCTTTCTTT,CSARPRGATEAFF
TRBJ2-7,-,TRBV4-2,-,TGTGCCAGCAGCCAAGATCTCTTGCGTAGCGGCTACGAGCAGTACTTC,CASSQDLLRSGYEQYF
TRBJ2-1,-,TRBV29-1,-,TGCAGCGGTAAGGAGGGCTCCTACAATGAGCAGTTCTTC,CSGKEGSYNEQFF
TRBJ1-2,-,TRBV7-2,-,TGTGCCAGCAGCCTTTTGCGGAACTATGGCTACACCTTC,CASSLLRNYGYTF
TRBJ2-7,-,TRBV7-9,-,TGTGCCAGCAGCTTAGACGTTTCCCTCGCAGAGTACGAGCAGTACTTC,CASSLDVSLAEYEQYF